This is a list of T cell receptor beta chains from one sample in a study of response to subunit inactivated influenza vaccine. TCRdb reprocessed the RT-PCR reads via MiXCR and lists one record per CDR3 protein. The data show hundreds of thousands of distinct CDR3 sequences, 15% to 18% seen once. The material was PBMCs from blood, obtained less than 13 days after vaccination. These receptors all stem from a man aged 50-60 years who received an inactivated influenza vaccine. The CDR3 runs from the conserved cysteine through the conserved F or W. A D gene is named only where the DNA matches it firmly. Part of the rows lack a size; the others show once, few, many or a class for expanded clones.

>.|.|TRBJ2-5|TRBV6-1
CASRRSRSGGLKETQYF
TGTGCCAGCAGACGATCCCGCTCGGGGGGCCTGAAAGAGACCCAGTACTTC
>.|.|TRBJ1-5|TRBV29-1
CSVGGEYGQPQHF
TGCAGCGTTGGCGGGGAATACGGTCAGCCCCAGCATTTT
>.|few|TRBJ2-5|TRBV5-1
CASREPASEETQYF
TGCGCCAGCAGGGAACCGGCTAGCGAAGAGACCCAGTACTTC
>TRBD2|.|TRBJ2-1|TRBV28
CASTSGRLGNEQFF
TGTGCCAGTACCAGCGGGAGGCTTGGAAATGAGCAGTTCTTC
>.|few|TRBJ2-5|TRBV10-2
CASSDRGYQETQYF
TGCGCCAGCAGTGACAGGGGTTACCAAGAGACCCAGTACTTC
>TRBD2|.|TRBJ2-2|TRBV24-1
CATSDLRSSGVNTGELFF
TGTGCCACCAGTGATTTGAGGTCTAGCGGAGTGAACACCGGGGAGCTGTTTTTT
>.|.|TRBJ2-7|TRBV6-1
CASSPLAGSSEQYF
TGTGCCAGCAGCCCCCTTGCGGGGTCTAGCGAGCAGTACTTC
>TRBD2|.|TRBJ2-1|TRBV7-9
CASSSPLGRTTGDEQFF
TGTGCCAGCAGCTCACCCCTCGGGAGGACTACCGGCGATGAGCAGTTCTTC
>.|few|TRBJ1-2|TRBV12-3/TRBV12-4
CASSLGSAYGYTF
TGTGCCAGCAGTTTAGGCAGCGCCTATGGCTACACCTTC
>.|few|TRBJ2-1|TRBV20-1
CSAPRFTYNEQFF
TGCAGTGCTCCTCGGTTTACCTACAATGAGCAGTTCTTC
>TRBD2|.|TRBJ2-5|TRBV5-1
CASSPGAGDPTPAYF
TGCGCCAGCAGCCCCGGAGCGGGAGACCCAACCCCGGCGTACTTC
>.|few|TRBJ1-2|TRBV3-1
CASSQAGWNGYTF
TGTGCCAGCAGCCAAGCGGGTTGGAATGGCTACACCTTC
>.|.|TRBJ2-5|TRBV20-1
CSATKQGGQETQYF
TGCAGTGCTACTAAACAGGGCGGGCAAGAGACCCAGTACTTC
>.|many|TRBJ2-6|TRBV15
CATSRASPGANVLTF
TGTGCCACCAGCAGAGCATCCCCTGGGGCCAACGTCCTGACTTTC
>TRBD2|.|TRBJ2-3|TRBV2
CASSQLATTTDTQYF
TGTGCCAGCAGTCAACTAGCGACTACCACAGATACGCAGTATTTT
>TRBD1|many|TRBJ1-6|TRBV4-2
CASSRILDRGYNSPLHF
TGTGCCAGCAGCCGAATTTTGGACAGGGGATATAATTCACCCCTCCACTTT
>TRBD2|few|TRBJ2-1|TRBV5-1
CASSLAAAGTDEQFF
TGCGCCAGCAGCTTGGCCGCAGCGGGGACGGATGAGCAGTTCTTC
>.|many|TRBJ2-7|TRBV21-1
CASSRLAFYEQYF
TGTGCCAGCAGTCGACTAGCTTTCTACGAGCAGTACTTC
>.|.|TRBJ2-6|TRBV6-1
CASSARLRQRVASGANVLTF
TGTGCCAGCAGTGCCCGGCTGAGACAGCGCGTCGCCTCTGGGGCCAACGTCCTGACTTTC
>TRBD1|.|TRBJ2-5|TRBV20-1
CSATVTGGTKTQYF
TGCAGTGCAACAGTCACAGGGGGCACGAAGACCCAGTACTTC
>.|many|TRBJ1-3|TRBV10-3
CAISRVGPGSGNTIYF
TGTGCCATCAGCAGAGTTGGACCAGGCTCTGGAAACACCATATATTTT
>TRBD2|.|TRBJ2-1|TRBV12-3/TRBV12-4
CASSFRTSVGEQFF
TGTGCCAGCAGTTTCAGGACTAGCGTAGGTGAGCAGTTCTTC
>TRBD1|many|TRBJ2-1|TRBV14
CASSPGTGGPFF
TGTGCCAGCAGCCCTGGGACAGGGGGTCCGTTCTTC
>.|.|TRBJ2-3|TRBV5-1
CASSPTTGQSDTQYF
TGCGCCAGCAGCCCCACGACCGGACAGTCAGATACGCAGTATTTT
>TRBD2|few|TRBJ2-5|TRBV24-1
CATSDLLFPEAGGRETQYF
TGTGCCACCAGTGATTTGCTGTTCCCTGAGGCGGGAGGTAGAGAGACCCAGTACTTC
>TRBD2|.|TRBJ2-5|TRBV12-3/TRBV12-4
CASSFLAGVGQETQYF
TGTGCCAGCAGTTTTTTGGCGGGAGTAGGCCAAGAGACCCAGTACTTC
>.|.|TRBJ2-1|TRBV4-1
CASSQDQSREQFF
TGCGCCAGCAGCCAAGACCAAAGTCGTGAGCAGTTCTTC
>TRBD1|.|TRBJ2-1|TRBV4-1
CASSQPGQGSNEQFF
TGCGCCAGCAGCCAGCCGGGACAGGGGTCGAATGAGCAGTTCTTC
>TRBD1|few|TRBJ2-5|TRBV28
CAIRGQQETQYF
TGTGCCATCCGGGGACAGCAAGAGACCCAGTACTTC
>.|many|TRBJ1-1|TRBV10-3
CAISDRQNTEAFF
TGTGCCATCAGTGACCGACAGAACACTGAAGCTTTCTTT
>.|few|TRBJ2-2|TRBV4-2
CASSQDRPNTGELFF
TGTGCCAGCAGCCAAGATCGACCGAACACCGGGGAGCTGTTTTTT
>TRBD1|.|TRBJ1-6|TRBV5-4
CASSRDRGLTYNSPLHF
TGTGCCAGCAGCCGGGACAGGGGGCTGACCTATAATTCACCCCTCCACTTT
>TRBD2|.|TRBJ2-3|TRBV12-3/TRBV12-4
CASSLSGSGYITDTQYF
TGTGCCAGCAGTTTATCCGGTAGCGGGTACATCACAGATACGCAGTATTTT
>.|.|TRBJ2-3|TRBV20-1
CSARDSSGSTDTQYF
TGCAGTGCTAGAGATTCCAGCGGCAGCACAGATACGCAGTATTTT
>.|few|TRBJ2-3|TRBV4-3
CASSQDYSRFLDTQYF
TGCGCCAGCAGCCAAGATTACAGCCGCTTTTTGGATACGCAGTATTTT
>.|.|TRBJ2-3|TRBV16
CASSRHVTDTQYF
TGTGCCAGCAGCCGACATGTCACAGATACGCAGTATTTT
>TRBD1|.|TRBJ2-5|TRBV30
CAWRTGETQYF
TGTGCCTGGAGGACAGGGGAGACCCAGTACTTC
>.|few|TRBJ2-5|TRBV21-1
CASSKVRVSHRVQETQYF
TGTGCCAGCAGCAAAGTCCGGGTCAGTCACCGGGTCCAAGAGACCCAGTACTTC
>.|many|TRBJ2-7|TRBV5-1
CASSSPSYEQYF
TGCGCCAGCAGCTCGCCGAGCTACGAGCAGTACTTC
>.|few|TRBJ2-1|TRBV7-9
CASSGLLYNEQFF
TGTGCCAGTTCGGGACTTCTCTACAATGAGCAGTTCTTC
>TRBD1|.|TRBJ2-2|TRBV15
CATSRERQGNTGELFF
TGTGCCACCAGCAGAGAGAGACAGGGGAACACCGGGGAGCTGTTTTTT
>TRBD2|many|TRBJ2-3|TRBV10-3
CAIRGTSGPTDTQYF
TGTGCCATCAGGGGGACTAGCGGACCCACAGATACGCAGTATTTT
>.|many|TRBJ1-1|TRBV10-3
CAIKGNLNTEAFF
TGTGCCATCAAGGGCAATTTGAACACTGAAGCTTTCTTT
>TRBD2|few|TRBJ2-5|TRBV4-1
CASSRIGLAQETQYF
TGCGCCAGCAGCCGAATAGGACTAGCCCAAGAGACCCAGTACTTC
>TRBD1|.|TRBJ1-2|TRBV10-3
CAISESRQGAGYGYTF
TGTGCCATCAGTGAGTCGAGGCAGGGGGCCGGCTATGGCTACACCTTC
>TRBD1|.|TRBJ2-7|TRBV27
CASSPDRVEQYF
TGTGCCAGCAGCCCCGACAGGGTCGAGCAGTACTTC
>.|few|TRBJ2-3|TRBV18
CASSPVTSVGDTQYF
TGTGCCAGCTCACCAGTAACTAGTGTGGGAGATACGCAGTATTTT
>.|.|TRBJ1-1|TRBV12-3/TRBV12-4
CASSTSGLMNTEAFF
.
>.|.|TRBJ2-7|TRBV6-4
CASSDGPRGEQYF
TGTGCCAGCAGTGACGGGCCCAGGGGCGAGCAGTACTTC
>.|few|TRBJ2-5|TRBV2
CASSEGQAETQYF
TGTGCCAGCAGTGAAGGTCAGGCGGAGACCCAGTACTTC
>.|few|TRBJ2-2|TRBV7-9
CASSLGVSGSTGELFF
TGTGCCAGCAGCTTAGGGGTCTCAGGATCAACCGGGGAGCTGTTTTTT
>TRBD2|few|TRBJ2-3|TRBV14
CASSQIPGTSGSRADTQYF
TGTGCCAGCAGCCAGATTCCCGGGACTAGCGGGAGTCGCGCAGATACGCAGTATTTT
>.|many|TRBJ2-1|TRBV29-1
CSAGSKSYNEQFF
TGCAGCGCTGGTTCAAAATCCTACAATGAGCAGTTCTTC
>TRBD2|few|TRBJ2-1|TRBV4-3
CASSQDATSPIYNEQFF
TGCGCCAGCAGCCAAGATGCGACTAGCCCTATCTACAATGAGCAGTTCTTC